The sequence of this TCR beta chain was determined in a study of cytotoxic CD8 clonotypes in ibrutinib-treated CLL. Study-wide context: Complete response was seen in 2 patients and partial in approximately 25; around twelve progressed and roughly 15 stayed remitted after a median around 68 months. Study-wide results and limits: Baseline values of clonality outstripped age-matched healthy donors and followed circulating CD8+ T-cell counts. Public clonotypes, found uncommonly, either contracted or stayed stable on treatment.

TCRdb keeps only in-frame clones here, not all; method: immunoSEQ multiplex PCR. The sample has some 70,000 clones, 90% seen once. Comments on this clone: Its antigen is still unknown.

The material was PBMCs, obtained after 12 months of ibrutinib treatment. This clonotype was obtained from a human donor with chronic lymphocytic leukemia.

The CDR3 loop is CASSYSRGWQPQHF. CDR3 DNA: TGTGCCAGCAGTTACTCGCGGGGGTGGCAGCCCCAGCATTTT. This sequence joins TRBV6-5 and TRBJ1-5; TRBD1 is a possible D gene (5 bases). Germline CDR1 and CDR2: MNHEY and SVGAGI. Trimming took 0 bases from V and 7 from J, leaving 10 bases between them. The CDR3 loop spans 14 amino acids.